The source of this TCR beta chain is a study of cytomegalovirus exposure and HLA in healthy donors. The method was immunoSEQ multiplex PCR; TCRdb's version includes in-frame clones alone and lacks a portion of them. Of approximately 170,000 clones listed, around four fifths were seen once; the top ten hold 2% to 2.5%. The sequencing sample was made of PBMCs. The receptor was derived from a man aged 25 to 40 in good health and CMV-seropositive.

This chain's CDR3 is CASKQTGISYEQYF. The CDR3, as DNA: TGTGCAAGTAAACAAACAGGGATCTCCTACGAGCAGTACTTC. V gene TRBV12-2 combines with J gene TRBJ2-7; the table's D gene call, TRBD1, was not cross checked with the DNA. TRBV12-2 is designated a pseudogene. This CDR3 has 14 residues.